The 21 T cell receptor beta chains below were found in one sample sequenced in a study of blood T cell repertoires in COVID-19. Assay: immunoSEQ multiplex PCR; the TCRdb copy retains only in-frame clones and omits some. The sample contains 150,000 to 200,000 clones, 86% of which appear only once. Sequences were obtained from peripheral blood. The receptors originated from a man in his sixties with acute or convalescent COVID-19.

Remarks on this clone: This same CDR3 is encoded by further DNA sequences in the sample. The J gene is TRBJ2-7, the V gene TRBV5-1, with TRBD1 matching over 10 bases. The CDR3 has 14 residues. V was pared by 4 bases and J by 2 bases, with 3 bases of the junction left unmatched. CDR1 is SGHRS, CDR2 YFSETQ, per germline. CDR3 region: CASSLGQGAYEQYF. CDR3 coding DNA: TGCGCCAGCAGCCTAGGACAGGGGGCCTACGAGCAGTACTTC. The entire variable domain, with the rest obtained from reference TRBV5-1 and TRBJ2-7, is as follows: KAGVTQTPRYLIKTRGQQVTLSCSPISGHRSVSWYQQTPGQGLQFLFEYFSETQRNKGNFPGRFSGRQFSNSRSEMNVSTLELGDSALYLCASSLGQGAYEQYFGPGTRLTVT.

J is TRBJ2-7 and V is TRBV2, with D maybe TRBD2 (6 bases). CDR1 is SNHLY and CDR2 is FYNNEI in the germline V gene. CDR3 length equals 12 residues. V shed 4 bases and J shed 9 bases, with 13 bases lying between them. The chain's CDR3 is CASSAAGRGQYF. CDR3 coding DNA: TGTGCCAGCAGTGCCGCCGGGCGGGGGCAGTACTTC. Full variable domain (remainder filled in from reference TRBV2 and TRBJ2-7): EPEVTQTPSHQVTQMGQEVILRCVPISNHLYFYWYRQILGQKVEFLVSFYNNEISEKSEIFDDQFSVERPDGSNFTLKIRSTKLEDSAMYFCASSAAGRGQYFGPGTRLTVT.

The chain has TRBV6-4 and TRBJ1-1; D might be TRBD1 (6 bases). The ends were cut back, 6 bases at V and 6 bases at J, with 17 bases in the middle. Germline CDR1 MRHNA, CDR2 SNTAGT. The CDR3 loop spans 14 amino acids. The CDR3 DNA follows: TGTGCCAGCAGGATGACAGGTGAGGTGTCTGAAGCTTTCTTT. Residues: CASRMTGEVSEAFF.

This rearrangement joins TRBV19 to TRBJ1-1, with TRBD1 identical over 7 bases. The CDR3 sequence is 15 residues long. Per germline, CDR1 LNHDA and CDR2 SQIVND (reference sequence). V lost 5 bases and J lost 1; bases outside the gene matches: 7. In nucleotides, the CDR3 is TGTGCCAGTAGTCTGCCCCGACAGGGGAACACTGAAGCTTTCTTT. This encodes CASSLPRQGNTEAFF.

This chain uses TRBV11-2 with TRBJ2-7, with 7 bases identical to TRBD2. Germline trimming cut 3 bases from V and 2 bases from J; bases unmatched to any gene: 7. The germline V gene has CDR1 SGHAT and CDR2 FQNNGV. The CDR3 runs to 15 residues. The CDR3 region has the DNA TGTGCCAGCAGCTTGGGGACTAACCCAACCTACGAGCAGTACTTC. It yields the protein CASSLGTNPTYEQYF.

V and J are TRBV9 and TRBJ1-2; 9 bases fit TRBD1. Germline CDR1 and CDR2: SGDLS and YYNGEE. The CDR3 totals 14 residues. The trim removed 6 bases at V and 0 bases at J, leaving 3 bases unmatched. The CDR3 region is CASTRTGANYGYTF. The CDR3 DNA sequence: TGTGCCAGCACCAGGACAGGGGCTAACTATGGCTACACCTTC.

CDR3 loop: CASSRDIRNYGYTF. CDR3 DNA sequence: TGTGCCAGCAGCCGAGACATCAGAAACTATGGCTACACCTTC. The chain is built from TRBV5-8 and TRBJ1-2; D is unresolved. The CDR3 consists of 14 residues. The germline CDR1 and CDR2 sequences are SGHTS and YDEGEE. Deletions cut 4 bases from V and 2 bases from J, with 12 bases between.

The rearrangement joins TRBV30 to TRBJ1-2; D is possibly TRBD1 (5 bases). The V end was cut by 4 bases, the J end by 0 bases, with 18 bases between. The CDR3 length is 16 residues. Germline CDR1 and CDR2: GTSNPN and SVGIG (reference sequence). The CDR3 here is CAWTLEGQEANYGYTF. The CDR3, as DNA: TGTGCCTGGACCCTGGAGGGGCAGGAAGCTAACTATGGCTACACCTTC.

The chain uses TRBV28 and TRBJ1-1; D unclear. The CDR3 is made up of 12 amino acids. Looked up from germline, CDR1 is MDHEN and CDR2 is SYDVKM. Deletions cut 3 bases from V and 10 bases from J, with 12 bases between. The CDR3 protein is CASSFQSRRAFF. CDR3 DNA sequence: TGTGCCAGCAGTTTTCAATCCCGGAGAGCTTTCTTT.

The table lists this clone with a count of one. This chain joins TRBV6-5 and TRBJ1-3; D ambiguous. This CDR3 has 12 residues. CDR1 is MNHEY and CDR2 is SVGAGI in the germline V gene. The V gene lost 8 bases and the J gene lost 8 bases, with 13 bases spanning the gap. Here the CDR3 reads CASPSLGDTIYF. The CDR3 DNA follows: TGTGCCAGCCCTAGTCTGGGTGACACCATATATTTT.

The chain is built from TRBV5-1 and TRBJ2-3, with 14 nucleotides matching TRBD2. The CDR3 loop spans 16 amino acids. Germline loops: CDR1 SGHRS, CDR2 YFSETQ. V was clipped by 3 bases and J by 2 bases; unmatched bases: 2. CDR3 DNA sequence: TGCGCCAGCAGCTCGGGACTAGCGGGAGTCACAGATACGCAGTATTTT. It is translated as CASSSGLAGVTDTQYF.

A few counts support this clone. The chain has TRBV28 and TRBJ1-4, with unresolved D. Germline V gene data show CDR1 as MDHEN and CDR2 as SYDVKM. The CDR3 covers 16 residues. Between the trimmed V and J ends, which lost 7 bases and 5 bases, there was a span of 20 bases. The CDR3 sequence is CASTESGTVRNEKLFF. The CDR3 DNA reads TGTGCCAGCACCGAAAGTGGCACGGTGAGGAATGAAAAACTGTTTTTT.

V and J are TRBV30 and TRBJ1-4, with D possibly being TRBD1 (5 bases). V shed 2 bases and J shed 7 bases, with 14 bases lying between them. Germline CDR1 and CDR2: GTSNPN and SVGIG (reference sequence). The CDR3 is 14 residues long. The CDR3 region is CAWSPGRIGEKLFF. The CDR3, as DNA: TGTGCCTGGAGTCCAGGGCGAATAGGTGAAAAACTGTTTTTT.

This clone was detected only once. The chain has TRBV19 and TRBJ1-1; D is ambiguous. V was pared by 6 bases and J by 0 bases, with 8 bases between. Germline CDR1 is LNHDA and CDR2 is SQIVND (reference sequence). This CDR3 contains 13 residues. The CDR3 nucleotides read TGTGCCAGTAGCGACAAAATGAACACTGAAGCTTTCTTT. Translating gives CASSDKMNTEAFF. The whole variable domain, filled in from reference TRBV19 and TRBJ1-1, reads DGGITQSPKYLFRKEGQNVTLSCEQNLNHDAMYWYRQDPGQGLRLIYYSQIVNDFQKGDIAEGYSVSREKKESFPLTVTSAQKNPTAFYLCASSDKMNTEAFFGQGTRLTVV.

The gene calls are TRBV19 and TRBJ1-5; a possible D gene is TRBD1 (6 bases). This CDR3 comprises 15 residues. Germline CDR1 reads LNHDA; CDR2 reads SQIVND (reference sequence). The V end lost 6 bases, the J end lost 1 base, and 13 bases lay between the germline ends. CDR3 sequence: CASRSRGWSNQPQHF. The CDR3 DNA follows: TGTGCCAGTAGAAGCAGGGGATGGAGCAATCAGCCCCAGCATTTT.

In DNA, the CDR3 is TGTGCCAGCAGCTTGGCCCTTCAAGAGACCCAGTACTTC. As protein: CASSLALQETQYF. V gene TRBV5-4 combines with J gene TRBJ2-5; D unresolved. The V end was cut by 0 bases, the J end by 2 bases, with 5 bases between. CDR1 is SGHNT, CDR2 YYREEE, per germline (reference sequence). The CDR3 runs to 13 residues.

This clone has just a few counts. The chain combines TRBV28 with TRBJ2-7; the match to TRBD2 covers 8 bases. The CDR3 consists of 15 residues. J lost 2 bases, V lost 6 bases, and 9 bases had no gene match. CDR1 is MDHEN and CDR2 is SYDVKM in the germline V gene. The CDR3: CASSRTSGRAYEQYF. The CDR3 bases are TGTGCCAGCAGCCGTACTAGCGGAAGGGCCTACGAGCAGTACTTC.

This clone was recorded only once. This sequence joins TRBV14 and TRBJ2-7; 7 bases match TRBD1. V lost 1 base, J lost 9 bases, and 6 bases stayed unmatched. The CDR3 is made up of 13 amino acids. Per germline, CDR1 SGHDN and CDR2 FVKESK. CDR3 coding DNA: TGTGCCAGCAGCCAAGTTCGGCAGGGGGTGCAGTACTTC. Translated, it gives CASSQVRQGVQYF.

The rearrangement uses TRBV6-2 or TRBV6-3 and TRBJ1-1, with D perhaps TRBD1 (6 bases). The germline gives CDR1 MNHEY, CDR2 SVGEGT. The V and J ends lost 0 bases and 8 bases respectively, with 13 bases between them. There are 14 residues in the CDR3. This CDR3 reads CASSYSRNQGEAFF. The CDR3, as DNA: TGTGCCAGCAGTTACTCGAGGAATCAGGGGGAAGCTTTCTTT.

The V and J genes are TRBV30 and TRBJ1-3; D gene uncertain. The CDR3 loop spans 14 amino acids. V was clipped by 0 bases and J by 2 bases, with 8 bases between them. CDR1 and CDR2 (germline): GTSNPN, SVGIG (reference sequence). The CDR3: CAWSVTATGNTIYF. CDR3 in DNA: TGTGCCTGGAGTGTAACAGCTACTGGAAACACCATATATTTT. The complete variable domain, with remaining parts taken from reference TRBV30 and TRBJ1-3, reads SQTIHQWPATLVQPVGSPLSLECTVEGTSNPNLYWYRQAAGRGLQLLFYSVGIGQISSEVPQNLSASRPQDRQFILSSKKLLLSDSGFYLCAWSVTATGNTIYFGEGSWLTVV.

V gene TRBV24-1 combines with J gene TRBJ2-7; tentative D call: TRBD2 (5 bases). The CDR3 is 15 amino acids. Trimming stripped 4 bases from V and 6 bases from J, with 18 bases between. Germline lookup yields CDR1 KGHDR and CDR2 SFDVKD. The CDR3 DNA follows: TGTGCCACCAGTGACCCTTCTACTAGGGCGGGCGAGCAGTACTTC. Protein product: CATSDPSTRAGEQYF.